The TCR beta chain under discussion was sequenced for a study of regulatory T cells in long-lasting Graves disease. V was pared by 2 bases and J by 4 bases, with 18 bases between. This CDR3 has 16 amino acids. Germline values: CDR1 MNHEY, CDR2 SMNVEV (reference sequence). This clonotype was observed many times. Its antigen is as yet unknown. To make TCR beta libraries, researchers used iRepertoire HTBI primers and Arm-PCR of CDR3 regions. Via MiXCR, TCRdb re-called the multiplex PCR reads, giving one row per CDR3 protein. The data hold roughly 420,000 distinct CDR3 sequences, with 16% observed a single time. The time point here: newly diagnosed GD, antithyroid drugs for less than 3 months. With RNA extracted from PBMCs as input, the TCR library was made. Study outcomes and limitations: Persistent disease was associated with favored TRBV28 usage and with favored use of TRBJ1-2 and TRBJ2-5.

These sequences were also reported in another study, on T cells in Graves' hyperthyroidism and ophthalmopathy. According to that study: Patients with uncontrolled infections, other autoimmune diseases, pregnancy or lactation were excluded. The primer set for the first-round RT-PCR of the TCR CDR3 was HTBI.

The source is a woman aged 18-29 years with Graves disease. This material consisted of peripheral blood mononuclear cells (PBMCs), taken at new diagnosis, from a patient treated with antithyroid drugs. This sequence joins TRBV27 and TRBJ2-7, with D perhaps TRBD1 (6 bases). DNA of the CDR3: TGTGCCAGCAGTTTAACGCCCGGGACAATGTTATACGAGCAGTACTTC. Translated, it gives CASSLTPGTMLYEQYF.